This T cell receptor (beta chain) was profiled in a study of blood T cells in healthy people across ages. Primers used in a second PCR of about 7 to 11 cycles were a sample-barcoded 5' primer and a J-beta primer mix. All cDNA molecules were each tagged by a template-switch adaptor with 12 random nucleotides. TCRdb reprocessed the 5' RACE reads with MiXCR, giving one entry per CDR3 protein. The repertoire holds around 1.7 million distinct CDR3 sequences, with approximately 28% as singletons. This clonotype was recorded at least ten times. The antigen remains unidentified. The CDR3 runs 12 residues. V lost 3 bases to trimming and J lost 13 bases, with 14 bases between them. The V gene's germline CDR1 is SGHAT and CDR2 FQNNGV. The study drew donors from healthy Caucasian individuals in Russia aged roughly 6 to 90. Extraction yielded at least 6 micrograms of total RNA per sample. Regarding the study as a whole: TCR beta diversity correlated strongly with naive T cell percentage.

V and J are TRBV11-2 and TRBJ2-3, with D perhaps matching TRBD2 (6 bases). Material: blood. This receptor was identified in a woman aged 25 to 39 in good health. The DNA for the CDR3 is TGTGCCAGCAGCTTGCCGGGACTCTCTGAGTATTTT. Amino acid sequence: CASSLPGLSEYF.